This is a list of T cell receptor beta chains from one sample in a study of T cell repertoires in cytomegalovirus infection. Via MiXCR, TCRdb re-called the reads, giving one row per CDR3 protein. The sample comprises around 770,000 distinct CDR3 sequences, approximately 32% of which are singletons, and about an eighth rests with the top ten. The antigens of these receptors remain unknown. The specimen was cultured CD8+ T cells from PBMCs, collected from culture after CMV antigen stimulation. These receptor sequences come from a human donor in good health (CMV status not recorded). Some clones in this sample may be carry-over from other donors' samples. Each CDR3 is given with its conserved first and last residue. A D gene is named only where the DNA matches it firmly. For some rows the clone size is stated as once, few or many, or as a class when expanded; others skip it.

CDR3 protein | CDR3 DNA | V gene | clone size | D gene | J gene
CASSLGGDGDYEQYF | TGTGCCAGCAGCTTAGGGGGGGACGGGGACTACGAGCAGTACTTC | TRBV7-6 | few | - | TRBJ2-7
CASSLSGGSGSPQHF | TGTGCCAGCAGTTTATCAGGGGGTAGTGGCAGCCCCCAGCATTTT | TRBV27 | - | - | TRBJ1-5
CASTRYEGETEAFF | TGTGCCAGCACCAGATATGAGGGTGAAACTGAAGCTTTCTTT | TRBV7-6 | - | - | TRBJ1-1
CASSPGTLNTEAFF | TGTGCCAGCAGCCCCGGGACCCTGAACACTGAAGCTTTCTTT | TRBV7-3 | many | - | TRBJ1-1
CASSLVSGGGSDTQYF | TGTGCCAGCAGCTTAGTTTCCGGGGGGGGTTCGGATACGCAGTATTTT | TRBV7-8 | few | TRBD2 | TRBJ2-3
CASSQDRSDGNTIYF | TGCGCCAGCAGCCAAGATCGGAGCGATGGAAACACCATATATTTT | TRBV4-3 | few | - | TRBJ1-3
CASSLALVRRTDTQYF | TGTGCCAGCAGCTTAGCGCTAGTCAGGAGGACAGATACGCAGTATTTT | TRBV7-8 | many | - | TRBJ2-3
CAISEFRGGPSSYNEQFF | TGTGCCATCAGTGAGTTTCGGGGGGGCCCCAGCTCCTACAATGAGCAGTTCTTC | TRBV10-3 | few | TRBD2 | TRBJ2-1
CASSGQVTHF | TGTGCCAGCAGTGGGCAGGTGACCCACTTT | TRBV2 | - | - | TRBJ1-6
CSARDRQGYTEAFF | TGCAGTGCTAGAGATAGGCAGGGGTACACTGAAGCTTTCTTT | TRBV20-1 | - | - | TRBJ1-1
CASSQVGSEAFF | TGCGCCAGCAGCCAAGTGGGGTCAGAAGCTTTCTTT | TRBV4-3 | - | - | TRBJ1-1
CAISESGQGALNQPQHF | TGTGCCATCAGTGAGTCTGGGCAGGGGGCTTTAAATCAGCCCCAGCATTTT | TRBV10-3 | - | TRBD1 | TRBJ1-5
CASSLGLRDTEAFF | TGTGCCAGCAGCCTGGGCCTCAGGGACACTGAAGCTTTCTTT | TRBV5-5 | - | - | TRBJ1-1
CASRGSAWPSQETQYF | TGCGCCAGCAGAGGATCGGCGTGGCCGAGTCAAGAGACCCAGTACTTC | TRBV5-1 | once | - | TRBJ2-5
CASSLRRTGGVTRELFF | TGTGCCAGCAGCTTAAGGAGAACAGGGGGTGTCACCCGGGAGCTGTTTTTT | TRBV7-2 | - | TRBD1 | TRBJ2-2
CASSAETEFYGYTF | TGTGCCAGCAGCGCGGAGACAGAGTTCTATGGCTACACCTTC | TRBV7-9 | - | - | TRBJ1-2
CSARDGKRSSYEQYF | TGCAGTGCTAGAGATGGTAAGCGGAGCTCCTACGAGCAGTACTTC | TRBV20-1 | - | - | TRBJ2-7
CASSQDQGFYEKLFF | TGCGCCAGCAGCCAAGATCAGGGGTTTTATGAAAAACTGTTTTTT | TRBV4-3 | - | - | TRBJ1-4
CASSLAGENTEAFF | TGTGCCAGCAGTTTGGCAGGGGAGAACACTGAAGCTTTCTTT | TRBV12-3/TRBV12-4 | many | - | TRBJ1-1
CASSFLAGNNEQFF | TGTGCCAGCAGTTTTCTAGCGGGGAACAATGAGCAGTTCTTC | TRBV27 | - | TRBD2 | TRBJ2-1
CASSSGLAGALISYEQYF | TGTGCCAGCAGCTCCGGACTAGCGGGGGCCCTAATCTCCTACGAGCAGTACTTC | TRBV7-9 | few | TRBD2 | TRBJ2-7
CASSLGGQGNGLTF | TGTGCCAGCAGTTTAGGGGGACAGGGCAATGGCCTGACTTTC | TRBV27 | few | TRBD1 | TRBJ2-6
CATSDFRLGGGQSSTDTQYF | TGTGCCACCAGTGATTTTAGACTAGGCGGGGGACAGTCTAGCACAGATACGCAGTATTTT | TRBV24-1 | - | - | TRBJ2-3
CAGGQENGYTF | TGTGCGGGTGGGCAGGAGAATGGCTACACCTTC | TRBV7-2 | few | - | TRBJ1-2
CSVVILRGQETQYF | TGCAGCGTTGTTATATTGAGGGGGCAGGAGACCCAGTACTTC | TRBV29-1 | - | TRBD1 | TRBJ2-5
CASSLVVSGGQETQYF | TGTGCCAGCAGCTTAGTGGTTAGCGGGGGTCAAGAGACCCAGTACTTC | TRBV7-6 | few | TRBD2 | TRBJ2-5
CASRINQGAEAFF | TGCGCCAGCAGAATTAACCAGGGGGCTGAAGCTTTCTTT | TRBV5-1 | - | TRBD1 | TRBJ1-1
CASSFPSADEQYF | TGTGCCAGCAGCTTCCCTAGCGCCGACGAGCAGTACTTC | TRBV5-4 | - | - | TRBJ2-7
CASSIPGPKWELFF | TGTGCCAGTAGTATACCGGGACCCAAGTGGGAGCTGTTTTTT | TRBV19 | - | - | TRBJ2-2
CASSQTTGRTEAFF | TGCGCCAGCAGCCAAACCACAGGGAGGACTGAAGCTTTCTTT | TRBV4-3 | few | - | TRBJ1-1
CASSKGQGRNEQFF | TGTGCCAGCAGTAAAGGACAGGGGAGGAATGAGCAGTTCTTC | TRBV6-2/TRBV6-3 | many | TRBD1 | TRBJ2-1
CASSLEGGVLFSGNTIYF | TGTGCCAGCAGTTTAGAGGGGGGCGTCCTTTTCTCTGGAAACACCATATATTTT | TRBV28 | - | - | TRBJ1-3
CASSVDRDRTDTQYF | TGTGCCAGCAGCGTCGACAGGGATCGAACAGATACGCAGTATTTT | TRBV5-4 | few | TRBD1 | TRBJ2-3
CASSLGTDSYGYTF | TGTGCCAGCAGCTTAGGGACAGACAGCTATGGCTACACCTTC | TRBV7-8 | - | - | TRBJ1-2
CASSFGDRPSSYNEQFF | TGTGCCAGCAGTTTCGGAGACAGGCCGAGCTCCTACAATGAGCAGTTCTTC | TRBV27 | - | - | TRBJ2-1